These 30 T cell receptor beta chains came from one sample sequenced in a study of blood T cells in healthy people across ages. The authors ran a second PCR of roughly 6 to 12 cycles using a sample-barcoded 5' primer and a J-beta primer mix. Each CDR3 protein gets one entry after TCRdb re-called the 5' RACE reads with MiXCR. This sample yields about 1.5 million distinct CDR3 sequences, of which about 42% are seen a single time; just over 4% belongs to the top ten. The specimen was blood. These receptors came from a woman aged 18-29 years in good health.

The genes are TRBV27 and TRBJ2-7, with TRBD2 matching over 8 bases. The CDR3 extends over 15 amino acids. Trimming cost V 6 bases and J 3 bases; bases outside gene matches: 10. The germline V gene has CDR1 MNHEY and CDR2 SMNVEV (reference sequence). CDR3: CASSPAGTRGYEQYF. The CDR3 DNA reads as TGTGCCAGCAGCCCAGCCGGGACTAGAGGCTACGAGCAGTACTTC.

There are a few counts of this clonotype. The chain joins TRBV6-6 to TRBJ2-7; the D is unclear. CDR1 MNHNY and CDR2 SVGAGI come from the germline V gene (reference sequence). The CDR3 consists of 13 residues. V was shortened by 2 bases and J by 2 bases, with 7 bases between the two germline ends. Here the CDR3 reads CASSYEITYEQYF. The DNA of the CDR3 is TGTGCCAGCAGTTACGAGATTACCTACGAGCAGTACTTC.

CDR3: CASSLVQGADGYTF. In nucleotides, the CDR3 is TGCGCCAGCAGCCTTGTCCAGGGGGCGGATGGCTACACCTTC. J is TRBJ1-2 and V is TRBV5-1; TRBD1 agrees at 8 bases. This CDR3 region has 14 residues. Trimming took 4 bases from V and 6 from J; bases not matched to a gene: 8. Germline CDR1 and CDR2: SGHRS and YFSETQ.

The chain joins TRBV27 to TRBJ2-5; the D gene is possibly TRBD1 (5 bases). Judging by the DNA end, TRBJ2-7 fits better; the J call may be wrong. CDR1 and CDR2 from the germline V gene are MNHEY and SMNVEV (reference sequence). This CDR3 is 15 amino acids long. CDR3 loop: CASRIQGFSSYEQYF. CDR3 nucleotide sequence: TGTGCCAGCAGGATCCAGGGTTTCAGCTCCTACGAGCAGTACTTC.

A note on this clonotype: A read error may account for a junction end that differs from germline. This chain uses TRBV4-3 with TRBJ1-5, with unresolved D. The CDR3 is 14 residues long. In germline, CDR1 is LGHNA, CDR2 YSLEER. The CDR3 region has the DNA TGCGCCAGCAACCAAGAGGCTAGCAATCAGCCCCAGCATTTT. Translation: CASNQEASNQPQHF.

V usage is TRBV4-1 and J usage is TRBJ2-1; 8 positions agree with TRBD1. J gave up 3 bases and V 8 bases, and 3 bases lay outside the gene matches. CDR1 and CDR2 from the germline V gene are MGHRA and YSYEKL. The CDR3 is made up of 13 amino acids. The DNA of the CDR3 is TGCGCCAGCCTAGGACAGGGCTACAATGAGCAGTTCTTC. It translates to CASLGQGYNEQFF.

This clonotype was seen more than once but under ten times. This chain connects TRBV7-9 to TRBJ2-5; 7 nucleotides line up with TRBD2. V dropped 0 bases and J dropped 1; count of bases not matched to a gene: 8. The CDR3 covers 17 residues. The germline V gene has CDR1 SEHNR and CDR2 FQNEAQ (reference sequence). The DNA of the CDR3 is TGTGCCAGCAGCTTAGCGAGAAGTCTAGCGGCCCAAGAGACCCAGTACTTC. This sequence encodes CASSLARSLAAQETQYF.

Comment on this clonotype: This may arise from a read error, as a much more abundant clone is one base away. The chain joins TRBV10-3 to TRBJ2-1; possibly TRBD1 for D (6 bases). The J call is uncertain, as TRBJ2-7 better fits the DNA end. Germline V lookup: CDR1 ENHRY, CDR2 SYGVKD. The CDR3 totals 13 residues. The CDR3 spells CAIRQALESEQYF. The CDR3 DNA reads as TGTGCCATTCGACAGGCCCTGGAGTCCGAGCAGTACTTC.

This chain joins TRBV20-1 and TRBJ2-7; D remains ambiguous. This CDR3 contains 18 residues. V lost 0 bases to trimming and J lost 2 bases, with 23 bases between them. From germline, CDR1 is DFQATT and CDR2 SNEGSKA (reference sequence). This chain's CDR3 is CSARDRSAQLPLAYEQYF. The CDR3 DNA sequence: TGCAGTGCTAGAGATCGTTCTGCTCAGCTTCCCCTGGCCTACGAGCAGTACTTC.

The CDR3 sequence is CASSSPAKGGEQYF. In DNA, the CDR3 is TGTGCCAGCAGCTCACCCGCGAAGGGGGGCGAGCAGTACTTC. The rearrangement joins TRBV11-3 to TRBJ2-7; D could derive from TRBD1 or TRBD2 (6 bases each). Germline V gene sequence: CDR1 SGHNT, CDR2 YENEEA. The CDR3 has 14 residues. The V gene lost 4 bases and the J gene lost 6 bases, with 16 bases spanning the gap.

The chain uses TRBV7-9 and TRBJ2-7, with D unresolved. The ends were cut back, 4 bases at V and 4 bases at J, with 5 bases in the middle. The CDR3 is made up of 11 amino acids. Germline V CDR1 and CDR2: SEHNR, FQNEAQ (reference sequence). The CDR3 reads CASSWLYEQYF. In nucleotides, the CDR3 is TGTGCCAGCAGCTGGCTGTACGAGCAGTACTTC.

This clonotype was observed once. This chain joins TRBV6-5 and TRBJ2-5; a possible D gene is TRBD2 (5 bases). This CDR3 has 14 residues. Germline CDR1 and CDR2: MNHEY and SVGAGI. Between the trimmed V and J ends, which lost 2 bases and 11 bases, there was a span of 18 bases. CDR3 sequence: CASSYARAVAEQYF. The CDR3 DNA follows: TGTGCCAGCAGTTACGCGCGGGCGGTGGCTGAGCAGTACTTC.

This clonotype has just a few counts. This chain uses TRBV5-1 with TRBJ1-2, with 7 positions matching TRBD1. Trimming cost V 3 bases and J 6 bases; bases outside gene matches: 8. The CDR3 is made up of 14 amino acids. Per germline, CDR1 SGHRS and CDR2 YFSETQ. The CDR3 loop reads CASSSSTGWDGYTF. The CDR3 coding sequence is TGCGCCAGCAGCTCGTCGACAGGGTGGGATGGCTACACCTTC.

CDR3 sequence reads: CSARPEVAYGYTF. Here the CDR3 DNA reads TGCAGTGCTAGACCCGAAGTGGCGTATGGCTACACCTTC. The gene calls are TRBV20-1 and TRBJ1-2; the D is unclear. The CDR3 sequence is 13 residues long. Germline V gene data show CDR1 as DFQATT and CDR2 as SNEGSKA (reference sequence). V was clipped by 2 bases and J by 5 bases, with 12 bases between them.

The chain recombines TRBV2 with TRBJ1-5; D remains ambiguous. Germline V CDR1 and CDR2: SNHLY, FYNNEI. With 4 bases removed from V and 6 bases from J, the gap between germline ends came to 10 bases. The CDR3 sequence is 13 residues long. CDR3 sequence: CASSGRLGQPQHF. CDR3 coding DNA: TGTGCCAGCAGTGGTAGGTTGGGTCAGCCCCAGCATTTT.

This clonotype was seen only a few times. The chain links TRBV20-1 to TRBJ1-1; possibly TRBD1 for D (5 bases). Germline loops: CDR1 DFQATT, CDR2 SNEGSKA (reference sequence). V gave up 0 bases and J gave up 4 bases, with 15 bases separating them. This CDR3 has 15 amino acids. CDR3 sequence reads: CSARDRRWGITEAFF. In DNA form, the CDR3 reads TGCAGTGCTAGAGATCGAAGGTGGGGCATCACTGAAGCTTTCTTT.

The CDR3 sequence: CASSLESNRGSYGYTF. The CDR3 coding sequence is TGTGCCAGCAGCTTAGAGTCGAACAGGGGTTCCTATGGCTACACCTTC. This sequence joins TRBV7-2 and TRBJ1-2; TRBD1 aligns across 7 bases. V lost 1 base, J lost 4 bases, and 9 bases stayed unmatched. The CDR3 runs 16 residues. Germline V gene data show CDR1 as SGHTA and CDR2 as FQGNSA.

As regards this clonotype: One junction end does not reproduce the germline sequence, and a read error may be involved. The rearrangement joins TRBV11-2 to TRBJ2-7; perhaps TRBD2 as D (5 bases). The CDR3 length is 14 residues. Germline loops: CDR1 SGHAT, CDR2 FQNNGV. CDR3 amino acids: CASSGRTRTYGQYF. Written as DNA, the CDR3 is TGTGCCAGCAGCGGTCGGACTCGGACCTACGGGCAGTACTTC.

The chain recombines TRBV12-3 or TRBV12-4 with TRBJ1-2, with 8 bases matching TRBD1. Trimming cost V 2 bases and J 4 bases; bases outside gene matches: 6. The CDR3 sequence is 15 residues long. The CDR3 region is CASSLQGALAYGYTF. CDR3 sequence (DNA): TGTGCCAGCAGTTTACAGGGGGCGCTGGCCTATGGCTACACCTTC.

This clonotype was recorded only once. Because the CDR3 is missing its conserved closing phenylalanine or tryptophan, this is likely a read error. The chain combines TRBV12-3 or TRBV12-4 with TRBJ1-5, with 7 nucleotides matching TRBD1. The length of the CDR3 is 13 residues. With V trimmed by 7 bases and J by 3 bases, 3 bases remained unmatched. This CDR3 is CASNRGTNQPQHV. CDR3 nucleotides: TGTGCCAGCAACAGGGGTACCAATCAGCCCCAGCATGTT.

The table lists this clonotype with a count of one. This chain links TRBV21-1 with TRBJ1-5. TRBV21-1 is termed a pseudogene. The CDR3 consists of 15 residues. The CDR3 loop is CASSKAPVLGQPQHF. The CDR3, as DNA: TGTGCCAGCAGCAAAGCACCGGTATTGGGTCAGCCACAGCATTTT.

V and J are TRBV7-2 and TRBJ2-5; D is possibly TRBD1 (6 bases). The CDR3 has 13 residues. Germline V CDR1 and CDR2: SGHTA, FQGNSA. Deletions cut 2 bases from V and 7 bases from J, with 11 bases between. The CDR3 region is CASSLNQGGTQYF. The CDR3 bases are TGTGCCAGCAGCTTAAATCAAGGGGGGACCCAGTACTTC.

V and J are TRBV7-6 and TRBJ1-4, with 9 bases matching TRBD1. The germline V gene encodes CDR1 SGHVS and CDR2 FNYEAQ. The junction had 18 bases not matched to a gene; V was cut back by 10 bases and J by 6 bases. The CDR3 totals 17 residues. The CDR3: CATRDRELAGMDEKLFF. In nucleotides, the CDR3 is TGTGCCACCCGGGACAGGGAATTGGCGGGGATGGATGAAAAACTGTTTTTT.

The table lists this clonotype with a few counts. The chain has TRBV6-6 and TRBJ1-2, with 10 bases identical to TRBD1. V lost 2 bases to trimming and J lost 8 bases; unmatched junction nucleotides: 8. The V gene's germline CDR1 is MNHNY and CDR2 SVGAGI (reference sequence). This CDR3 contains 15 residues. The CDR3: CASSYGRQGAMGYTF. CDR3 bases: TGTGCCAGCAGTTACGGTCGACAGGGGGCGATGGGCTACACCTTC.

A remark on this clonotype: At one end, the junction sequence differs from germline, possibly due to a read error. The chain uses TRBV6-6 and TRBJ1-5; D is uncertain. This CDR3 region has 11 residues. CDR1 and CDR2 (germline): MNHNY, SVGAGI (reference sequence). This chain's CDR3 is CASGYNQPQHF. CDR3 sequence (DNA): TGTGCCAGCGGTTACAATCAGCCCCAGCATTTT.

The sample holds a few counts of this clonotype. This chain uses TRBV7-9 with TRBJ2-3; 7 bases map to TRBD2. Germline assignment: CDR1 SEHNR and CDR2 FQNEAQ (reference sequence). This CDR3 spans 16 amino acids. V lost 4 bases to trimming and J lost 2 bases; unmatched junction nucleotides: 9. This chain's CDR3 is CASSSYGLELTDTQYF. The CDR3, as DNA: TGTGCCAGCAGCTCGTACGGACTAGAGCTCACAGATACGCAGTATTTT.

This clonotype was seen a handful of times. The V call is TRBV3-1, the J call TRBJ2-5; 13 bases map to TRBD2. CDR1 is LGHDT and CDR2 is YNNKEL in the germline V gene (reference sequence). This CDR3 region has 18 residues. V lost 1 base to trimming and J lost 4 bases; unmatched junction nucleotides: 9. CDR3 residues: CASSQGLRTSGSSETQYF. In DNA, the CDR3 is TGTGCCAGCAGCCAAGGTCTCCGGACTAGCGGGAGTTCAGAGACCCAGTACTTC.

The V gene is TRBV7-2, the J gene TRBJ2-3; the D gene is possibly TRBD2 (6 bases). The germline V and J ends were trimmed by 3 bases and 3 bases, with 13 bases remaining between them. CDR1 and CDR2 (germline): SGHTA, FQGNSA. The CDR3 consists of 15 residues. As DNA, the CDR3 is TGTGCCAGCAGCTTTCCCCGGGGAGGAACAGATACGCAGTATTTT. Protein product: CASSFPRGGTDTQYF.

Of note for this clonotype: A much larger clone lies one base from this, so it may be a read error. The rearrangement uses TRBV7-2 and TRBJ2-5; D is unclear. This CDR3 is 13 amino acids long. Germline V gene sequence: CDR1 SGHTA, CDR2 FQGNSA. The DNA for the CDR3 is TGTGCCAACAGCCGAGTTGGGCAAGAGACCCAGTACTTC. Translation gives CANSRVGQETQYF.

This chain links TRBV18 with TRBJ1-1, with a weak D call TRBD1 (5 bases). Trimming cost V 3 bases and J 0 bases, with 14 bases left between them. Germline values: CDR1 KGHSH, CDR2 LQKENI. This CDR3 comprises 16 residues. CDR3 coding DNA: TGTGCCAGCTCACCGGGACGGATTCCTTTGAACACTGAAGCTTTCTTT. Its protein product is CASSPGRIPLNTEAFF.